The 16 T cell receptor beta chains below were found in one sample sequenced in a study of Graves' ophthalmopathy and Graves' hyperthyroidism. Amplified material comprised TCR beta CDR3 regions derived from RNA transcripts. First-round RT-PCR with HTBI primers preceded a second-round multiplex PCR. One entry per CDR3 protein, called by TCRdb with MiXCR from the multiplex PCR reads. The sample records 600,000 to 700,000 distinct CDR3 sequences, 35% to 45% being singletons. Sequenced material: peripheral blood. These receptors originate from an adult man with Graves' ophthalmopathy.

Turning to this clonotype: One junction end does not reproduce the germline sequence, and a read error may be involved. CDR3 sequence: CASSLGARDRGSDERYF. CDR3 nucleotide sequence: TGTGCCAGCAGCTTAGGGGCCCGGGACAGGGGTTCAGACGAGCGGTACTTC. The chain joins TRBV7-9 to TRBJ2-7; 10 bases match TRBD1. The V gene's germline CDR1 is SEHNR and CDR2 FQNEAQ (reference sequence). The CDR3 contains 17 residues.

The chain is built from TRBV20-1 and TRBJ2-2; no firm D call. Deletions cut 3 bases from V and 4 bases from J, with 9 bases between. CDR1 and CDR2 from the germline V gene are DFQATT and SNEGSKA (reference sequence). The CDR3 covers 13 residues. The CDR3, as DNA: TGCAGTGCTAGCGGACGGTCCACCGGGGAGCTGTTTTTT. Protein product: CSASGRSTGELFF.

This rearrangement joins TRBV19 to TRBJ1-6; no definite D call. The V gene's germline CDR1 is LNHDA and CDR2 SQIVND (reference sequence). V dropped 3 bases and J dropped 0 bases, with 15 bases sitting between them. This CDR3 has 18 amino acids. The CDR3 region has the DNA TGTGCCAGTAGTATCCTCGAAGGCCTCAGCTCCTATAATTCACCCCTCCACTTT. Translated, it gives CASSILEGLSSYNSPLHF.

V gene TRBV14 combines with J gene TRBJ2-1; no clear D gene. Germline V gene lookup returns CDR1 SGHDN and CDR2 FVKESK. The length of the CDR3 is 12 residues. Trimming removed 5 bases at V and 7 bases at J, with 9 bases between. For the CDR3, the DNA is TGTGCCAGCAGCTCCAAGGTGAATGAGCAGTTCTTC. Encoded protein: CASSSKVNEQFF.

This clonotype has ten or more counts. The chain links TRBV11-2 to TRBJ2-7; D gene ambiguous. V shed 2 bases and J shed 3 bases, with 8 bases lying between them. Germline V CDR1 and CDR2: SGHAT, FQNNGV. This CDR3 spans 13 amino acids. CDR3 nucleotides: TGTGCCAGCAGCTTACGGTACCACTACGAGCAGTACTTC. The encoded protein is CASSLRYHYEQYF. Supplemented by reference TRBV11-2 and TRBJ2-7, the full variable domain reads EAGVAQSPRYKIIEKRQSVAFWCNPISGHATLYWYQQILGQGPKLLIQFQNNGVVDDSQLPKDRFSAERLKGVDSTLKIQPAKLEDSAVYLCASSLRYHYEQYFGPGTRLTVT.

This chain connects TRBV2 to TRBJ2-7; D ambiguous. This CDR3 is 10 amino acids long. With 7 bases removed from V and 5 bases from J, the gap between germline ends came to 6 bases. In germline, CDR1 is SNHLY, CDR2 FYNNEI. The DNA of the CDR3 is TGTGCCAGCATAGGGCACGAGCAGTACTTC. Protein sequence: CASIGHEQYF.

The chain joins TRBV6-1 to TRBJ1-3, with D perhaps TRBD1 (5 bases). CDR1 and CDR2 (germline): MNHNS, SASEGT. The CDR3 length is 18 residues. Trimming pared 7 bases from V and 0 bases from J, leaving 22 bases between. DNA of the CDR3: TGTGCCAGCAAAGGAGGTGAGGGGTTTCAGGCCTCTGGAAACACCATATATTTT. Its translation is CASKGGEGFQASGNTIYF.

With respect to this clonotype: A much larger clone sits a single nucleotide away, making a read error possible. This chain connects TRBV7-3 to TRBJ2-5; 14 positions match TRBD2. There are 16 residues in the CDR3. The V gene's germline CDR1 is SGHTA and CDR2 FQGTGA. Here the CDR3 reads CASRRLAGGYQETQHF. The CDR3 coding sequence is TGTGCCAGCAGGCGACTAGCGGGGGGGTACCAAGAGACCCAGCACTTC.

As regards this clonotype: This may come from a read error, since a much larger clone is one base off. The rearrangement joins TRBV20-1 to TRBJ1-4; TRBD1 is a possible D gene (5 bases). Germline V gene data show CDR1 as DFQATT and CDR2 as SNEGSKA (reference sequence). CDR3 length equals 15 residues. The DNA of the CDR3 is TGCAGTGCTAGAGACAACAGGCTAACTAATGAAGAACTGTTTTTT. It specifies CSARDNRLTNEELFF.

The V and J genes are TRBV15 and TRBJ2-7; D ambiguous. The germline V and J ends were trimmed by 5 bases and 1 base, with 18 bases remaining between them. Germline V gives CDR1 LNHNV, CDR2 YYDKDF (reference sequence). The CDR3 sequence is 16 residues long. The CDR3 loop is CATSSLGGGRSYEQYF. CDR3 in DNA: TGTGCCACCAGCTCCCTCGGCGGCGGAAGATCCTACGAGCAGTACTTC.

The chain carries TRBV20-1 and TRBJ1-1, with 9 nucleotides matching TRBD1. The CDR3 contains 13 residues. Germline V CDR1 and CDR2: DFQATT, SNEGSKA (reference sequence). With V trimmed by 3 bases and J by 4 bases, 3 bases remained unmatched. The CDR3 is CSARGQGSTEAFF. For the CDR3, the DNA is TGCAGTGCTAGGGGACAGGGTTCCACTGAAGCTTTCTTT.

The chain combines TRBV4-1 with TRBJ2-5; 7 bases match TRBD2. CDR3 length: 15 residues. CDR1 MGHRA and CDR2 YSYEKL come from the germline V gene. The V segment lost 1 base and the J segment 2 bases; nucleotides outside the gene matches: 4. CDR3 loop: CASSQVPGGQETQYF. DNA of the CDR3: TGCGCCAGCAGCCAAGTCCCGGGGGGACAAGAGACCCAGTACTTC.

The chain uses TRBV7-2 and TRBJ1-1; perhaps TRBD1 as D (5 bases). Per germline, CDR1 SGHTA and CDR2 FQGNSA. Trimming removed 11 bases at V and 2 bases at J, with 15 bases between. The length of the CDR3 is 13 residues. CDR3 region: CAWTRQPNTEAFF. The DNA for the CDR3 is TGTGCCTGGACCCGACAGCCCAACACTGAAGCTTTCTTT.

There are many counts of this clonotype. This chain joins TRBV2 and TRBJ1-4; D not resolved. Trimming shortened V by 6 bases and J by 5 bases, and 19 bases separated the two germline ends. The CDR3 runs 16 residues. The germline V gene encodes CDR1 SNHLY and CDR2 FYNNEI. CDR3: CASRENSSPKNEKLFF. CDR3 in DNA: TGTGCCAGCAGAGAGAACTCGAGCCCAAAGAATGAAAAACTGTTTTTT.

This clonotype occurred many times. CDR3 residues: CASSMTGGETQYF. The CDR3 DNA is TGTGCCAGTAGTATGACAGGGGGGGAGACCCAGTACTTC. The rearrangement links TRBV19 to TRBJ2-5; 9 bases map to TRBD1. Trimming at V came to 3 bases and at J to 5 bases, leaving 1 base not matched to a gene. From germline, CDR1 is LNHDA and CDR2 SQIVND (reference sequence). The CDR3 loop spans 13 amino acids.

The V call is TRBV6-5, the J call TRBJ2-5; a possible D gene is TRBD2 (5 bases). This CDR3 has 13 amino acids. The germline CDR1 and CDR2 sequences are MNHEY and SVGAGI. V shed 8 bases and J shed 3 bases, with 13 bases lying between them. This CDR3 reads CASRTGSEETQYF. In DNA form, the CDR3 reads TGTGCCAGCCGAACCGGTAGCGAAGAGACCCAGTACTTC.